The 21 T cell receptor beta chains listed next were all sequenced from one sample in a study of cytomegalovirus exposure and HLA in healthy donors. PCR involved 60 Vbeta and 13 Jbeta primers. The method was immunoSEQ multiplex PCR; TCRdb's version includes in-frame clones alone and lacks a portion of them. The sample shows some 120,000 clones, roughly two thirds of them seen only once. Sequenced: PBMCs. The receptors originated from a woman in her thirties in good health and CMV-seronegative.

The J gene is TRBJ1-5, the V gene TRBV19; D perhaps matches TRBD1 (5 bases). The germline V and J ends were trimmed by 3 bases and 1 base, with 7 bases remaining between them. The CDR3 runs to 14 residues. Germline-derived CDR1 and CDR2 are LNHDA and SQIVND (reference sequence). The CDR3 sequence: CASSMGQSNQPQHF. The CDR3 nucleotides read TGTGCCAGTAGTATGGGGCAGAGCAATCAGCCCCAGCATTTT.

This chain's CDR3 is CASSDRDTEETQYF. CDR3 DNA sequence: TGCGCCAGCTCTGACCGAGACACCGAAGAGACCCAGTACTTC. The chain has TRBV5-1 and TRBJ2-5; D call uncertain. V lost 7 bases and J lost 3, with 16 bases in between. The CDR3 totals 14 residues. The germline gives CDR1 SGHRS, CDR2 YFSETQ.

The chain is built from TRBV9 and TRBJ2-2, with 10 positions matching TRBD2. The V gene's germline CDR1 is SGDLS and CDR2 YYNGEE. The CDR3 has 17 amino acids. V lost 0 bases, J lost 6 bases, and 8 bases stayed unmatched. CDR3 in DNA: TGTGCCAGCAGCGTAGCTTCTAGCGGGAGTATCGCCGGGGAGCTGTTTTTT. It encodes CASSVASSGSIAGELFF.

This clone was recorded once. Here the CDR3 reads CASSLMADGGYTF. The DNA of the CDR3 is TGTGCCAGCAGTTTAATGGCAGATGGTGGCTACACCTTC. J is TRBJ1-2 and V is TRBV28; no reliable D call. The CDR3 runs 13 residues. V shed 2 bases and J shed 7 bases, with 11 bases lying between them. Per germline, CDR1 MDHEN and CDR2 SYDVKM.

This sequence joins TRBV28 and TRBJ1-2, with unresolved D. The CDR3 consists of 15 residues. Germline CDR1 reads MDHEN; CDR2 reads SYDVKM. Trimming took off 4 bases at V and 1 base at J, with 13 bases between the two ends. The CDR3 coding sequence is TGTGCCAGCAGTTCCCAATTCAGTATTAACTATGGCTACACCTTC. This translates into CASSSQFSINYGYTF.

J is TRBJ1-3 and V is TRBV6-1; TRBD1 might be the D (6 bases). V was trimmed by 4 bases and J by 8 bases, leaving 15 bases between them. From germline, CDR1 is MNHNS and CDR2 SASEGT. The CDR3 has 14 residues. As DNA, the CDR3 is TGTGCCAGCAGTGGACGGACAGCGGCAGACACCATATATTTT. This sequence encodes CASSGRTAADTIYF.

The chain links TRBV2 to TRBJ1-5, with D possibly matching TRBD1 (6 bases). Germline CDR1 SNHLY, CDR2 FYNNEI. The CDR3 consists of 14 residues. Trimming removed 6 bases from V and 2 bases from J, with 11 bases in between. The CDR3 loop reads CASSRQAGNQPQHF. The CDR3 DNA reads TGTGCCAGCAGCAGACAGGCCGGCAATCAGCCCCAGCATTTT.

V gene TRBV30 combines with J gene TRBJ2-7, with D perhaps matching TRBD2 (6 bases). Trimming removed 6 bases from V and 4 bases from J, with 19 bases in between. CDR3 length equals 14 residues. CDR1 and CDR2 (germline): GTSNPN, SVGIG (reference sequence). CDR3 residues: CACSGAPDLYEQYF. In DNA form, the CDR3 reads TGTGCCTGTAGCGGAGCCCCAGACTTATACGAGCAGTACTTC. The entire variable domain, with the rest obtained from reference TRBV30 and TRBJ2-7, is as follows: SQTIHQWPATLVQPVGSPLSLECTVEGTSNPNLYWYRQAAGRGLQLLFYSVGIGQISSEVPQNLSASRPQDRQFILSSKKLLLSDSGFYLCACSGAPDLYEQYFGPGTRLTVT.

The CDR3 spells CASSLPSGRYTGELFF. The CDR3, as DNA: TGTGCCAGCAGCTTACCTAGCGGGAGATACACCGGGGAGCTGTTTTTT. This rearrangement joins TRBV7-3 to TRBJ2-2; 10 bases map to TRBD2. Germline CDR1 SGHTA, CDR2 FQGTGA. The CDR3 contains 16 residues. Trimming cost V 2 bases and J 3 bases; bases outside gene matches: 3.

The V gene is TRBV9, the J gene TRBJ2-3, with 9 bases aligning to TRBD2. The germline V gene encodes CDR1 SGDLS and CDR2 YYNGEE. Trimming removed 0 bases from V and 4 bases from J; junction bases left unmatched: 6. The CDR3 is made up of 16 amino acids. In nucleotides, the CDR3 is TGTGCCAGCAGCGTAGGTAGCGGGAGTTCCGCAGATACGCAGTATTTT. It is translated as CASSVGSGSSADTQYF. The complete variable domain, with remaining parts taken from reference TRBV9 and TRBJ2-3, reads DSGVTQTPKHLITATGQRVTLRCSPRSGDLSVYWYQQSLDQGLQFLIQYYNGEERAKGNILERFSAQQFPDLHSELNLSSLELGDSALYFCASSVGSGSSADTQYFGPGTRLTVL.

This clone has just a few counts. The gene calls are TRBV28 and TRBJ2-5; D ambiguous. The J call may not be correct, given that the DNA end is closer to TRBJ2-7. Looked up from germline, CDR1 is MDHEN and CDR2 is SYDVKM. This CDR3 has 13 amino acids. The CDR3 DNA follows: TGTGCCAGCAGGGGCCCTTCCATTTACGAGCAGTACTTC. This gives the protein CASRGPSIYEQYF.

The chain combines TRBV6-6 with TRBJ2-3, with D maybe TRBD1 (6 bases). Trimming shortened V by 4 bases and J by 1 base, and 12 bases separated the two germline ends. CDR3 size: 15 residues. CDR1 is MNHNY, CDR2 SVGAGI, per germline (reference sequence). The CDR3 DNA follows: TGTGCCAGCAGTTGGCAGGGGTCCCGCACAGATACGCAGTATTTT. Its translation: CASSWQGSRTDTQYF.

The V call is TRBV5-1, the J call TRBJ1-4; possibly TRBD1 for D (6 bases). Germline V gene sequence: CDR1 SGHRS, CDR2 YFSETQ. The CDR3 is made up of 15 amino acids. Trimming took off 2 bases at V and 3 bases at J, with 11 bases between the two ends. The CDR3 DNA reads TGCGCCAGCAGCTTAGGTACAGGGTCTAATGAAAAACTGTTTTTT. This gives the protein CASSLGTGSNEKLFF.

This clone was found a few times. V is TRBV6-1 and J is TRBJ2-5, with D maybe TRBD1 (6 bases). Per the germline V gene, CDR1 is MNHNS and CDR2 is SASEGT. CDR3 size: 15 residues. V was pared by 2 bases and J by 5 bases, with 15 bases between. CDR3 protein: CASSEYRGYGETQYF. CDR3 bases: TGTGCCAGCAGTGAATATAGGGGGTATGGGGAGACCCAGTACTTC.

This chain links TRBV14 with TRBJ1-3; 7 bases line up with TRBD1. Germline V gene sequence: CDR1 SGHDN, CDR2 FVKESK. The trim removed 5 bases at V and 0 bases at J, leaving 10 bases unmatched. The CDR3 runs 17 residues. Written as DNA, the CDR3 is TGTGCCAGCAGCTTCCGACAGGGCCTTTTCTCTGGAAACACCATATATTTT. Translation: CASSFRQGLFSGNTIYF.

This clone was observed once. V is TRBV27 and J is TRBJ1-2, with D possibly matching TRBD1 (6 bases). The germline CDR1 and CDR2 sequences are MNHEY and SMNVEV (reference sequence). Trimming shortened V by 3 bases and J by 3 bases, and 14 bases separated the two germline ends. The CDR3 length is 15 residues. This chain's CDR3 is CASSFINREDYGYTF. CDR3 DNA: TGTGCCAGCAGTTTTATTAACAGGGAAGACTATGGCTACACCTTC.

The V gene is TRBV27, the J gene TRBJ2-7; 10 bases align to TRBD2. The CDR3 consists of 16 residues. V trimming: 2 bases; J trimming: 5 bases; junction bases outside the gene matches: 9. Germline V gene lookup returns CDR1 MNHEY and CDR2 SMNVEV (reference sequence). The CDR3 loop is CASSLRESGRAHEQYF. CDR3 coding DNA: TGTGCCAGCAGTTTAAGGGAGAGCGGGAGGGCCCACGAGCAGTACTTC.

The rearrangement uses TRBV6-5 and TRBJ1-1; D not resolved. The CDR3 consists of 13 residues. Trimming stripped 4 bases from V and 0 bases from J, with 6 bases between. Germline CDR1 MNHEY, CDR2 SVGAGI. CDR3 sequence reads: CASSFGLNTEAFF. The DNA of the CDR3 is TGTGCCAGCAGTTTCGGGTTGAACACTGAAGCTTTCTTT.

This clone appeared a few times. This chain links TRBV27 with TRBJ1-2, with unresolved D. Germline assignment: CDR1 MNHEY and CDR2 SMNVEV (reference sequence). The CDR3 runs to 16 residues. V lost 4 bases, J lost 4 bases, and 19 bases lay in between. The CDR3 nucleotides read TGTGCCAGCAGTTCCCTAGAGGGCTCCCTGACCTATGGCTACACCTTC. This codes for CASSSLEGSLTYGYTF.

This chain uses TRBV10-2 with TRBJ1-1; D might be TRBD1 (6 bases). V lost 8 bases and J lost 0, with 10 bases in between. Germline CDR1 and CDR2: WSHSY and SAAADI. The CDR3 is 13 amino acids. The DNA for the CDR3 is TGCGCCAGCGGAGGACAGATGAACACTGAAGCTTTCTTT. Translated, it gives CASGGQMNTEAFF.

This chain connects TRBV7-2 to TRBJ2-5; D is possibly TRBD1 (6 bases). CDR1 and CDR2 from the germline V gene are SGHTA and FQGNSA. The CDR3 is 14 residues long. V was cut by 4 bases and J by 5 bases, with 14 bases left in between. This CDR3 reads CASSSRWGHETQYF. CDR3 DNA: TGTGCCAGCAGCTCGCGTTGGGGGCACGAGACCCAGTACTTC.